These 3 T cell receptor beta chains originate from one sample sequenced in a study of neurological immune-mediated disorders. TCRdb reprocessed the 5' RACE reads with MiXCR, giving one entry per CDR3 protein. The sample has about 51,000 distinct CDR3 sequences, roughly 17% seen once; the top ten hold roughly 4.4%. Sequencing input: PBMCs. These receptors were obtained from a man aged 60-69 years in good health.

This clonotype was counted ten times or more. The CDR3 loop reads CASSEGAAVLETQYF. In DNA, the CDR3 is TGTGCCAGCAGTGAAGGGGCGGCTGTTTTGGAGACCCAGTACTTC. This chain uses TRBV6-1 with TRBJ2-5; D gene unclear. This CDR3 comprises 15 residues. V gave up 1 base and J gave up 5 bases, with 14 bases separating them. CDR1 MNHNS and CDR2 SASEGT come from the germline V gene.

This clonotype was seen repeatedly, ten times or more. The rearrangement links TRBV12-3 or TRBV12-4 to TRBJ2-1; weak D call: TRBD2 (5 bases). CDR3 length: 13 amino acids. V was trimmed by 3 bases and J by 7 bases, leaving 10 bases between them. The CDR3 bases are TGTGCCAGCAGTTTTCCTAGCTTAAATGAGCAGTTCTTC. It encodes CASSFPSLNEQFF.

This chain joins TRBV18 and TRBJ1-1, with D unclear. Germline CDR1 is KGHSH and CDR2 is LQKENI. Between the trimmed V and J ends, which lost 0 bases and 0 bases, there was a span of 5 bases. The CDR3 sequence is 14 residues long. The DNA of the CDR3 is TGTGCCAGCTCACCACCGTCATTGAACACTGAAGCTTTCTTT. Its translation: CASSPPSLNTEAFF.